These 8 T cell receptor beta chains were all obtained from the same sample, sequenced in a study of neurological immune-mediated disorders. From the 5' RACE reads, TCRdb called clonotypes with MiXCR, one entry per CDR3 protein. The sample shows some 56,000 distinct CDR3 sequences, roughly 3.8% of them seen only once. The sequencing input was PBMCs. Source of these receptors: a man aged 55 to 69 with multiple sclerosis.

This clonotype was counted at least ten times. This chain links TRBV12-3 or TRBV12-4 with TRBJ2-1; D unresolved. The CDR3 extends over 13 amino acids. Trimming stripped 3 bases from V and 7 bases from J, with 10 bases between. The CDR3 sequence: CASSFLRKNEQFF. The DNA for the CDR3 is TGTGCCAGCAGTTTTCTACGGAAGAATGAGCAGTTCTTC.

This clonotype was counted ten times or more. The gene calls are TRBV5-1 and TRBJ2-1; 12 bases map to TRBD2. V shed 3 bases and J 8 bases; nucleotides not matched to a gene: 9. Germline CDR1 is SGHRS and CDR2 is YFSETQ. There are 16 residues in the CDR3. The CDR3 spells CASSSILAGGGDEQFF. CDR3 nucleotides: TGCGCCAGCAGCTCAATCCTAGCGGGAGGGGGCGATGAGCAGTTCTTC.

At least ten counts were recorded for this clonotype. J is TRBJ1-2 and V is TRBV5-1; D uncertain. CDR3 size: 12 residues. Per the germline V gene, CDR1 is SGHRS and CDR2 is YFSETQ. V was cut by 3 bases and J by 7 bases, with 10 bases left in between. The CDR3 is CASSYPGGGYTF. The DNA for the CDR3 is TGCGCCAGCAGCTACCCAGGTGGTGGCTACACCTTC.

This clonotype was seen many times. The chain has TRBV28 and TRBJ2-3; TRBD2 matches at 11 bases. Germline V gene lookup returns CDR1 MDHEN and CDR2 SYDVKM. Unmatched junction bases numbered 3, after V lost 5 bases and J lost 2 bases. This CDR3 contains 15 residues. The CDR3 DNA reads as TGTGCCAGCAGTCCGGGACTAGCGGTCACAGATACGCAGTATTTT. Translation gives CASSPGLAVTDTQYF.

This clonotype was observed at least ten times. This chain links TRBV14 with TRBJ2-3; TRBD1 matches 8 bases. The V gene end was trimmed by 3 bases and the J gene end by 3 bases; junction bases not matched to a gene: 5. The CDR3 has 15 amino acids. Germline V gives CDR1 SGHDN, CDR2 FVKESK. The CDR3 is CASSQETGETDTQYF. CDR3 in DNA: TGTGCCAGCAGCCAGGAGACAGGGGAAACAGATACGCAGTATTTT.

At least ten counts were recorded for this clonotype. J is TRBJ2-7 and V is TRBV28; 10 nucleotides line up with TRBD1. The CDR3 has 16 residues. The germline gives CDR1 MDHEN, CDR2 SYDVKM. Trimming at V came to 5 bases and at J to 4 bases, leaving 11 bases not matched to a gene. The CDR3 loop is CASSASHSGQGYEQYF. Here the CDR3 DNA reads TGTGCCAGCAGTGCCTCCCACTCGGGACAGGGGTACGAGCAGTACTTC.

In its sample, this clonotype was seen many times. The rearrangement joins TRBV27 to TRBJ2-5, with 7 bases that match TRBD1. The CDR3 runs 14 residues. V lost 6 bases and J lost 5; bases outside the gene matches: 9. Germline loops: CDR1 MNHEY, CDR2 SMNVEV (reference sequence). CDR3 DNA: TGTGCCAGCAGCAGGGACAGCGCCCGGGAGACCCAGTACTTC. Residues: CASSRDSARETQYF.

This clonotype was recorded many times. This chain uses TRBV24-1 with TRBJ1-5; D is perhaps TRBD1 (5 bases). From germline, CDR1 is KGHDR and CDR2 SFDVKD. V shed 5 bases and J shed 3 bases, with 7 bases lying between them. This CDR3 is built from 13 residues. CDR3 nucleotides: TGTGCCACCAGTGGACAGTACAATCAGCCCCAGCATTTT. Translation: CATSGQYNQPQHF.